A selection of T cell receptor beta chains follows, all from one sample in a study of cytomegalovirus exposure and HLA in healthy donors. The method was immunoSEQ multiplex PCR; TCRdb's version includes in-frame clones alone and lacks a portion of them. The sample has 200,000 or so clones; approximately 81% are singletons. Sequenced: PBMCs. These receptors all come from a man aged 25-45 years in good health and CMV-seronegative. CDR3s include the opening cysteine and the closing phenylalanine or tryptophan.

j_gene | v_gene | CDR3aa
TRBJ1-1 | TRBV7-9 | CASSLSTGVNTEAFF
TRBJ2-2 | TRBV2 | CASSEVRPNTGELFF
TRBJ2-1 | TRBV10-3 | CAISESTGIDNEQFF
TRBJ2-2 | TRBV28 | CASSFVRGGLVGELFF
TRBJ2-1 | TRBV5-1 | CASSLAGGPDEQFF
TRBJ1-1 | TRBV4-1 | CASSPQVNTEAFF
TRBJ1-2 | TRBV28 | CASSSLGEGLGYGYTF
TRBJ1-5 | TRBV5-5 | CASSALGGPQPQHF
TRBJ1-2 | TRBV18 | CASSQGYDYGYTF
TRBJ2-1 | TRBV5-4 | CASSRPSGGFSYNEQFF
TRBJ2-2 | TRBV7-6 | CASSLSNTGELFF
TRBJ2-3 | TRBV9 | CASSTPGTRYDTQYF
TRBJ2-5 | TRBV6-5 | CASKGGPREETQYF
TRBJ1-2 | TRBV28 | CASSDRVAYGYTF
TRBJ1-6 | TRBV11-2 | CASSSEGQYNSPLHF
TRBJ2-2 | TRBV5-1 | CASSSRTVNTGELFF
TRBJ1-6 | TRBV5-6 | CASSSLGQGVRSPLHF
TRBJ2-3 | TRBV9 | CASSVQGSLSDTQYF
TRBJ2-2 | TRBV7-2 | CASSLPSSGELFF
TRBJ2-1 | TRBV6-5 | CASSSRPTGNEQFF